This T cell receptor (beta chain) was captured in a study of PD-L1 blockade in urothelial cancer. Documented time point: pretreatment peripheral blood. The method was immunoSEQ multiplex PCR; TCRdb's version includes in-frame clones alone and lacks a portion of them. The profile shows around 92,000 clones, 70% to 90% of them singletons. The germline V gene encodes CDR1 LNHNV and CDR2 YYDKDF (reference sequence). V dropped 4 bases and J dropped 7; count of bases not matched to a gene: 16. The CDR3 extends over 18 amino acids. This TCR came from a woman aged 80 or over with urothelial cancer. The sample here was PBMCs, taken around atezolizumab (anti-PD-L1) treatment. The V call is TRBV15, the J call TRBJ2-3; 11 bases match TRBD1. CDR3 residues: CATSNQRLRDRGINTQYF. The CDR3 nucleotides read TGTGCCACCAGCAATCAACGTCTGAGGGACAGGGGGATAAATACGCAGTATTTT.